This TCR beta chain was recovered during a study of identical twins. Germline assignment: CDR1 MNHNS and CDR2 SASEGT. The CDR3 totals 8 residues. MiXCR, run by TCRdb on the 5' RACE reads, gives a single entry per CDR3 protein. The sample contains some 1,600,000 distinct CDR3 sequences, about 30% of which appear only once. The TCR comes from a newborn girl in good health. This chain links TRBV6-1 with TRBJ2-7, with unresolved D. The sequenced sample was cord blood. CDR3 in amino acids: CRKNEQYF. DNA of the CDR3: TGTCGCAAAAACGAGCAGTACTTC.